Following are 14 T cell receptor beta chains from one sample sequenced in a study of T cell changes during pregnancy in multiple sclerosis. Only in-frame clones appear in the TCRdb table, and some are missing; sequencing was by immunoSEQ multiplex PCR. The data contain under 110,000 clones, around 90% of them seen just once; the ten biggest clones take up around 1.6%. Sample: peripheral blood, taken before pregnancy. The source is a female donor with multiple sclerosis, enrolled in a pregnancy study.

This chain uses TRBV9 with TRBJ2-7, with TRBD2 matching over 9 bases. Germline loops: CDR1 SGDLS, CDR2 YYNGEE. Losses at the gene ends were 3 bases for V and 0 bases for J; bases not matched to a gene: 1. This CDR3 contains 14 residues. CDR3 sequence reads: CASSELAGSYEQYF. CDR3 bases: TGTGCCAGCAGCGAACTAGCGGGCTCCTACGAGCAGTACTTC.

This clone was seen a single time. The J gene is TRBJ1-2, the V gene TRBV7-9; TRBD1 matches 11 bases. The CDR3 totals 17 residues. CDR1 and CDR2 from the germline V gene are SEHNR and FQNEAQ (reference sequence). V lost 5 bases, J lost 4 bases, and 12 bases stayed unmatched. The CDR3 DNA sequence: TGTGCCAGCAGCCGAGTGGCGGGACAGGGGGAGGGCTATGGCTACACCTTC. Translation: CASSRVAGQGEGYGYTF. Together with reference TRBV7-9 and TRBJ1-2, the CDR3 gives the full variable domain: DTGVSQNPRHKITKRGQNVTFRCDPISEHNRLYWYRQTLGQGPEFLTYFQNEAQLEKSRLLSDRFSAERPKGSFSTLEIQRTEQGDSAMYLCASSRVAGQGEGYGYTFGSGTRLTVV.

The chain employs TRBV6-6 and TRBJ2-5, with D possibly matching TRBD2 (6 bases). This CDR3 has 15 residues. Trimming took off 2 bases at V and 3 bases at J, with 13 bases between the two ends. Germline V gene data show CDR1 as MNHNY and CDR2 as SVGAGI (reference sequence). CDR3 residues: CASSYPGTGEETQYF. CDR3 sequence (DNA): TGTGCCAGCAGTTACCCCGGGACTGGGGAAGAGACCCAGTACTTC.

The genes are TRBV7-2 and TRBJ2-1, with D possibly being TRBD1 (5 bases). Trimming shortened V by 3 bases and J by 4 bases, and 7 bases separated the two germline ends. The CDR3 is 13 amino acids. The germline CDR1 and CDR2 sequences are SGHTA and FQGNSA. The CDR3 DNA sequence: TGTGCCAGCAGCTTGACAGATTACAATGAGCAGTTCTTC. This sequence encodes CASSLTDYNEQFF.

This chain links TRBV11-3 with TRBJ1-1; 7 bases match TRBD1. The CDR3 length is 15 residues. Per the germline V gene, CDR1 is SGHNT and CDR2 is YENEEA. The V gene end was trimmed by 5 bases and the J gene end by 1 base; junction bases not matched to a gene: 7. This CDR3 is CASSLRQGQNTEAFF. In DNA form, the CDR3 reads TGTGCCAGCAGCCTACGACAGGGCCAGAACACTGAAGCTTTCTTT.

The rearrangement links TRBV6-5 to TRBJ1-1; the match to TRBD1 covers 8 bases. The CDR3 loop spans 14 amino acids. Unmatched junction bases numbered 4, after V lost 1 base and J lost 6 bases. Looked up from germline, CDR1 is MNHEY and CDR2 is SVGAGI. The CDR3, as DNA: TGTGCCAGCAGTTACTTCCAGGGGGCGGCTGAAGCTTTCTTT. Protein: CASSYFQGAAEAFF.

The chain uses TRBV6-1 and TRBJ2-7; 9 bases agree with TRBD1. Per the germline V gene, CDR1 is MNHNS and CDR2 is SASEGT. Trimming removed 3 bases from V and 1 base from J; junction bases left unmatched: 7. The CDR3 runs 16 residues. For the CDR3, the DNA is TGTGCCAGCAGTGACTTAGGACAGGGGAGATCCTACGAGCAGTACTTC. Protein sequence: CASSDLGQGRSYEQYF.

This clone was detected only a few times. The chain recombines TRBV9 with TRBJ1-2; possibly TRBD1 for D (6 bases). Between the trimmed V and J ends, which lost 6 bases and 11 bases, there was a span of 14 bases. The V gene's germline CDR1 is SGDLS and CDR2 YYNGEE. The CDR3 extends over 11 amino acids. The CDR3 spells CASNEGHVYTF. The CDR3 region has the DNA TGTGCCAGCAACGAGGGACACGTTTACACCTTC.

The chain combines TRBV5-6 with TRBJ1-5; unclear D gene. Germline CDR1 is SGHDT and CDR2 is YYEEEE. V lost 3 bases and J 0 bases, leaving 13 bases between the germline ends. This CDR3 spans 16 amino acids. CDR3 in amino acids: CASSSAGSTSNQPQHF. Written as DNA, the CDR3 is TGTGCCAGCAGCTCGGCGGGCAGTACTAGCAATCAGCCCCAGCATTTT.

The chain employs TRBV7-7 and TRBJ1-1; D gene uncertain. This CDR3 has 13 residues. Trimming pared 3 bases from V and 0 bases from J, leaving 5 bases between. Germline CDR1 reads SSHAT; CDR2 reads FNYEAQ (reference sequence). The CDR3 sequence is CASSLDLNTEAFF. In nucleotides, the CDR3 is TGTGCCAGCAGCTTGGACTTGAACACTGAAGCTTTCTTT.

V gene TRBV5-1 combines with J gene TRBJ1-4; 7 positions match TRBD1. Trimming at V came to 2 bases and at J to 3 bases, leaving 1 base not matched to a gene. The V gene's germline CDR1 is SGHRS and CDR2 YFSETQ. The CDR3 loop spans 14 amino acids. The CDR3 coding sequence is TGCGCCAGCAGCTTAGGACAGGCTAATGAAAAACTGTTTTTT. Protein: CASSLGQANEKLFF. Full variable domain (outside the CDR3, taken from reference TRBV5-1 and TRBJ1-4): KAGVTQTPRYLIKTRGQQVTLSCSPISGHRSVSWYQQTPGQGLQFLFEYFSETQRNKGNFPGRFSGRQFSNSRSEMNVSTLELGDSALYLCASSLGQANEKLFFGSGTQLSVL.

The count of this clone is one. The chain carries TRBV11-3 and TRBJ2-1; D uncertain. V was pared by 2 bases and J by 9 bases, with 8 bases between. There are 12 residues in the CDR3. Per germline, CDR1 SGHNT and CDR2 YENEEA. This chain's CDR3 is CASSLSLGEQFF. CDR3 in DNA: TGTGCCAGCAGCTTAAGTCTAGGTGAGCAGTTCTTC.

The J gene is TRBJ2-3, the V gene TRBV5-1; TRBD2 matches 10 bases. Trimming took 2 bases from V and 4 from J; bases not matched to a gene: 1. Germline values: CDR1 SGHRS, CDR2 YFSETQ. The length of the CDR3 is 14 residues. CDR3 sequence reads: CASSLAGGSDTQYF. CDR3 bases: TGCGCCAGCAGCTTAGCGGGGGGGTCAGATACGCAGTATTTT.

The DNA of the CDR3 is TGTGCCAGCAGTCGAACCCACCGGGGGGCGGGAGGAACTGAAGCTTTCTTT. This codes for CASSRTHRGAGGTEAFF. The chain employs TRBV28 and TRBJ1-1, with a possible D match to TRBD1 (6 bases). Trimming stripped 5 bases from V and 5 bases from J, with 24 bases between. CDR1 is MDHEN and CDR2 is SYDVKM in the germline V gene. This CDR3 spans 17 amino acids.